This TCR beta chain was recovered during a study of control samples from healthy donors and cancer patients. The protocol was immunoSEQ multiplex PCR, while the TCRdb copy is restricted to in-frame clones and leaves out a portion. Of 40,000 to 45,000 clones listed, 70% were seen once; the top ten hold about a sixth. V dropped 5 bases and J dropped 3 bases, with 11 bases sitting between them. Germline V CDR1 and CDR2: SEHNR, FQNEAQ (reference sequence). The CDR3 extends over 13 amino acids. This clone occurred a few times. This TCR was sampled from a male donor with melanoma. The chain couples TRBV7-9 to TRBJ2-7, with D unclear. Sequencing input: formalin-fixed, paraffin-embedded tissue. The CDR3 region is CASSNPLIYEQYF. Written as DNA, the CDR3 is TGTGCCAGCAGCAACCCTCTCATCTACGAGCAGTACTTC. Complete variable domain (other parts from reference TRBV7-9 and TRBJ2-7): DTGVSQNPRHKITKRGQNVTFRCDPISEHNRLYWYRQTLGQGPEFLTYFQNEAQLEKSRLLSDRFSAERPKGSFSTLEIQRTEQGDSAMYLCASSNPLIYEQYFGPGTRLTVT.